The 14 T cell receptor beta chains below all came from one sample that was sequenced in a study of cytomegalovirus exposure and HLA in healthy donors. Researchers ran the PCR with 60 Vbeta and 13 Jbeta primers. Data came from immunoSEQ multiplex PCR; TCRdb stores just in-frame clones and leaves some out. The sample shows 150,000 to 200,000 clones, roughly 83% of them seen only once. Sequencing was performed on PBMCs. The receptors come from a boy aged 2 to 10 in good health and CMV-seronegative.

For the CDR3, the DNA is TGTGCCAGCAGCGCCAGGATTACAGTGAACACTGAAGCTTTCTTT. It translates to CASSARITVNTEAFF. J is TRBJ1-1 and V is TRBV5-5; no firm D call. The CDR3 is made up of 15 amino acids. Germline assignment: CDR1 SGHKS and CDR2 YYEKEE (reference sequence). V lost 4 bases, J lost 0 bases, and 13 bases lay in between.

The CDR3 region is CASSQVVTSVSSYNEQFF. CDR3 in DNA: TGCGCCAGCAGCCAAGTGGTGACTAGCGTTAGCTCCTACAATGAGCAGTTCTTC. The rearrangement uses TRBV4-3 and TRBJ2-1; 8 bases match TRBD2. CDR3 length: 18 amino acids. The germline gives CDR1 LGHNA, CDR2 YSLEER. The V segment lost 1 base and the J segment 0 bases; nucleotides outside the gene matches: 8.

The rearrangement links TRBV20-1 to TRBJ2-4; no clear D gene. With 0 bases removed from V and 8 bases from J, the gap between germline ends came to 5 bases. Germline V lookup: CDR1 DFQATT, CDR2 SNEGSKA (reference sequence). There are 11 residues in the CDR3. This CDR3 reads CSARDPDIQYF. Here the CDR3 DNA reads TGCAGTGCTAGAGATCCCGACATTCAGTACTTC.

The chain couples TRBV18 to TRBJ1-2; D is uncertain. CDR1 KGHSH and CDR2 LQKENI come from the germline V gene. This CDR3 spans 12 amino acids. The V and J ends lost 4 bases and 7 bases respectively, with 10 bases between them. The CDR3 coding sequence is TGTGCCAGCTCACTGCCCCATAGTGGCTACACCTTC. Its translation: CASSLPHSGYTF.

CDR3 residues: CSVDKQGADYGYTF. DNA of the CDR3: TGCAGCGTTGATAAACAGGGGGCGGACTATGGCTACACCTTC. V and J are TRBV29-1 and TRBJ1-2; 9 bases match TRBD1. This CDR3 contains 14 residues. From germline, CDR1 is SQVTM and CDR2 ANQGSEA. Trimming at V came to 3 bases and at J to 3 bases, leaving 5 bases not matched to a gene.

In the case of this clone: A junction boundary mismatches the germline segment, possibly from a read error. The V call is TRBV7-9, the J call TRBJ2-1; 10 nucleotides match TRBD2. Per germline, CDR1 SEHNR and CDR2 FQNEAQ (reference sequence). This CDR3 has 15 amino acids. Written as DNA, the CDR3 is TGTGCCAACAGCCCCGGGACTAGCGTCTACAATGAGCAGTTCTTC. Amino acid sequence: CANSPGTSVYNEQFF.

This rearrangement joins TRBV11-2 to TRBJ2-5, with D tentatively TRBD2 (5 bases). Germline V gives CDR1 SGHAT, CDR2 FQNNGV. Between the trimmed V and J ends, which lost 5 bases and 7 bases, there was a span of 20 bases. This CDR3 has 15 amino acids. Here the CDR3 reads CASSPHERVFGTQYF. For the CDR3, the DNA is TGTGCCAGCAGCCCCCATGAGAGGGTATTTGGGACCCAGTACTTC.

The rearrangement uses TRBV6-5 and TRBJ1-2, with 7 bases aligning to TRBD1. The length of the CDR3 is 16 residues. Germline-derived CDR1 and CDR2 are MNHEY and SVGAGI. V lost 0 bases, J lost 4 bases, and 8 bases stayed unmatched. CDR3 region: CASSYSYRDSTYGYTF. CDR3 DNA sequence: TGTGCCAGCAGTTACTCCTACCGGGACAGTACCTATGGCTACACCTTC.

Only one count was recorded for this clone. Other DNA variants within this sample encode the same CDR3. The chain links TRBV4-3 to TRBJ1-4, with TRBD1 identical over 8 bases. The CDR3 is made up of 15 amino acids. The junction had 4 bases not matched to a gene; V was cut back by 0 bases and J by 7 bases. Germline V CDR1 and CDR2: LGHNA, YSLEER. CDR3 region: CASSQDRTGGEKLFF. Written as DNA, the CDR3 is TGCGCCAGCAGCCAAGACCGAACAGGGGGTGAAAAACTGTTTTTT.

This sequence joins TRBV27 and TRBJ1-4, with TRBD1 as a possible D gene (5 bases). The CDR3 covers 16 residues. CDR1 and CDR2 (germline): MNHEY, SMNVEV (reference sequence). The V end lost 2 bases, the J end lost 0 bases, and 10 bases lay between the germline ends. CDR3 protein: CASSLGGEATNEKLFF. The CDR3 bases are TGTGCCAGCAGTTTAGGGGGGGAGGCAACTAATGAAAAACTGTTTTTT.

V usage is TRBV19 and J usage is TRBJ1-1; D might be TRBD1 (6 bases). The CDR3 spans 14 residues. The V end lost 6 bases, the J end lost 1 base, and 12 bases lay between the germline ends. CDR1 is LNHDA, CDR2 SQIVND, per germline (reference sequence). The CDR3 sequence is CASSLHRENTEAFF. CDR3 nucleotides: TGTGCCAGTAGCCTACACAGGGAGAACACTGAAGCTTTCTTT.

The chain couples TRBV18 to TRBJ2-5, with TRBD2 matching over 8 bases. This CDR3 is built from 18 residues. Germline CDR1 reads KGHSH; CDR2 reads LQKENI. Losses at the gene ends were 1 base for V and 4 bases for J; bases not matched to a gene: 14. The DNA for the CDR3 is TGTGCCAGCTCACCACTATCCGGGAGGGGCGCCGGAATAGAGACCCAGTACTTC. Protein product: CASSPLSGRGAGIETQYF.

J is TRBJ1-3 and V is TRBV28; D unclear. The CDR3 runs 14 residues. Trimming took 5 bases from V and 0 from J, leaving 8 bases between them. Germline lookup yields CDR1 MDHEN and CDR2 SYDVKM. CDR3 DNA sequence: TGTGCCAGCAGTCACTCCCACTCTGGAAACACCATATATTTT. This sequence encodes CASSHSHSGNTIYF.

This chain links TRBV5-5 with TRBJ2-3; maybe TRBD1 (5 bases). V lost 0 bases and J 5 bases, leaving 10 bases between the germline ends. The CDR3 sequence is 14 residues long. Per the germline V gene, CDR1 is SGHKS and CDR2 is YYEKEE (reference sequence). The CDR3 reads CASSLDGAEDTQYF. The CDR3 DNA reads TGTGCCAGCAGCTTGGATGGGGCTGAAGATACGCAGTATTTT.